A single sample is the source of the 29 T cell receptor beta chains below, sequenced in a study of low-dose radiotherapy and immunotherapy resistance in tumors. Time point given: before trial treatment. TRAV and TRBV primers primed cDNA for both TCRalpha and TCRbeta. The authors ran about 21 PCR cycles to amplify TCRs with a constant-region primer and V-primer adapter. TCRdb reanalysed the reads using MiXCR and keeps one entry per CDR3 protein. The sample records 85,000 to 100,000 distinct CDR3 sequences, more than 8% being singletons. The sample was PBMCs, taken before treatment. These TCRs come from a male donor with prostate cancer.

This clonotype was seen repeatedly, ten times or more. The chain has TRBV20-1 and TRBJ1-6; no firm D call. The CDR3 has 14 amino acids. Germline V gene data show CDR1 as DFQATT and CDR2 as SNEGSKA (reference sequence). The germline V and J ends were trimmed by 3 bases and 7 bases, with 13 bases remaining between them. The CDR3 is CSASSHGGNSPLHF. CDR3 nucleotide sequence: TGCAGTGCTAGCTCCCACGGAGGAAATTCACCCCTCCACTTT.

This clonotype was counted at least ten times. V is TRBV11-2 and J is TRBJ2-7, with D unresolved. Germline lookup yields CDR1 SGHAT and CDR2 FQNNGV. This CDR3 has 15 amino acids. Trimming left V 4 bases short and J 1 base short, with 14 bases between. CDR3 region: CASSSARGQSYEQYF. CDR3 bases: TGTGCCAGCAGCTCTGCTAGAGGTCAATCCTACGAGCAGTACTTC.

In its sample, this clonotype was seen a few times. CDR3 nucleotides: TGTGCCAGCAGCCTAAGGTGGAGCGGTAATGAGCAGTTCTTC. Residues: CASSLRWSGNEQFF. The chain is built from TRBV3-1 and TRBJ2-1; a weak D match, TRBD2 (5 bases). V gave up 4 bases and J gave up 7 bases, with 14 bases separating them. The germline CDR1 and CDR2 sequences are LGHDT and YNNKEL (reference sequence). There are 14 residues in the CDR3.

The table lists this clonotype with many counts. V usage is TRBV5-1 and J usage is TRBJ1-5; no definite D call. Per germline, CDR1 SGHRS and CDR2 YFSETQ. There are 15 residues in the CDR3. The ends were cut back, 1 base at V and 2 bases at J, with 10 bases in the middle. CDR3 region: CASSLSIDRNQPQHF. The CDR3 coding sequence is TGCGCCAGCAGCTTGTCAATAGACCGCAATCAGCCCCAGCATTTT.

This clonotype has ten or more counts. J is TRBJ2-2 and V is TRBV12-3 or TRBV12-4; a weak D match, TRBD2 (5 bases). Trimming took off 5 bases at V and 7 bases at J, with 14 bases between the two ends. The CDR3 extends over 14 amino acids. The CDR3 region has the DNA TGTGCCAGCAGTGACCGTGCTCGGGGCGGGGAGCTGTTTTTT. Residues: CASSDRARGGELFF.

This clonotype was seen at least ten times. J is TRBJ1-1 and V is TRBV20-1; the D gene is possibly TRBD1 (5 bases). Germline CDR1 DFQATT, CDR2 SNEGSKA (reference sequence). Trimming stripped 6 bases from V and 10 bases from J, with 24 bases between. The CDR3 is 14 amino acids. The CDR3 loop reads CSADPGTGPEGAFF. Written as DNA, the CDR3 is TGCAGTGCCGACCCCGGGACGGGCCCTGAGGGAGCTTTCTTT.

This clonotype was recorded many times. This chain joins TRBV4-1 and TRBJ2-7, with TRBD2 matching 8 bases. The CDR3 totals 15 residues. Germline V gene data show CDR1 as MGHRA and CDR2 as YSYEKL. V shed 4 bases and J 3 bases; nucleotides not matched to a gene: 8. In DNA, the CDR3 is TGCGCCAGCAGCCCGTCCGGGAGGGTTAACTACGAGCAGTACTTC. It encodes CASSPSGRVNYEQYF.

This clonotype was observed at least ten times. The chain recombines TRBV7-2 with TRBJ2-7, with D tentatively TRBD1 or TRBD2 (6 bases each). The germline V and J ends were trimmed by 0 bases and 6 bases, with 15 bases remaining between them. The CDR3 covers 15 residues. Germline V gene data show CDR1 as SGHTA and CDR2 as FQGNSA. Here the CDR3 DNA reads TGTGCCAGCAGCTTAGCTATAGGGGGGTATGGCGAGCAGTACTTC. Its translation is CASSLAIGGYGEQYF.

This clonotype was recorded at least ten times. The rearrangement joins TRBV12-3 or TRBV12-4 to TRBJ1-1, with D maybe TRBD1 (5 bases). The CDR3 totals 14 residues. Trimming pared 6 bases from V and 0 bases from J, leaving 11 bases between. CDR3 amino acids: CASSRRALNTEAFF. CDR3 coding DNA: TGTGCCAGCAGCCGCAGGGCTCTGAACACTGAAGCTTTCTTT.

This clonotype occurred many times. This chain uses TRBV6-1 with TRBJ2-3, with TRBD1 as a possible D gene (6 bases). The CDR3 loop spans 16 amino acids. The V gene lost 5 bases and the J gene lost 4 bases, with 19 bases spanning the gap. Germline V CDR1 and CDR2: MNHNS, SASEGT. CDR3 nucleotide sequence: TGTGCCAGCAGTCGCAGGGGCGCGTTTATAGCAGATACGCAGTATTTT. It specifies CASSRRGAFIADTQYF.

This clonotype was detected many times. The V call is TRBV6-2 or TRBV6-3, the J call TRBJ2-7; D gene ambiguous. The CDR3 is 14 residues long. Germline V gives CDR1 MNHEY, CDR2 SVGEGT. Trimming removed 0 bases from V and 6 bases from J, with 12 bases in between. The CDR3 nucleotides are TGTGCCAGCAGTTACTCGATGCTAGTTCGCGAGCAGTACTTC. Translated: CASSYSMLVREQYF.

This clonotype was detected many times. The V gene is TRBV5-1, the J gene TRBJ2-3, with 7 positions matching TRBD1. V lost 2 bases, J lost 2 bases, and 8 bases stayed unmatched. The CDR3 runs 16 residues. Germline-derived CDR1 and CDR2 are SGHRS and YFSETQ. CDR3 coding DNA: TGCGCCAGCAGCTTAGAACCGGGACAGTACACAGATACGCAGTATTTT. Its translation: CASSLEPGQYTDTQYF.

This clonotype appeared many times. The chain employs TRBV6-1 and TRBJ2-3, with D perhaps being TRBD1 or TRBD2 (5 bases each). This CDR3 spans 14 amino acids. Germline values: CDR1 MNHNS, CDR2 SASEGT. Trimming left V 4 bases short and J 2 bases short, with 10 bases between. The CDR3 protein is CASSVGADTDTQYF. The DNA of the CDR3 is TGTGCCAGCAGTGTCGGGGCAGACACAGATACGCAGTATTTT.

The sample holds many counts of this clonotype. The J gene is TRBJ2-3, the V gene TRBV9; D may be TRBD1 (6 bases). The CDR3 loop spans 14 amino acids. The germline V gene encodes CDR1 SGDLS and CDR2 YYNGEE. V lost 3 bases and J lost 1, with 9 bases in between. CDR3 in amino acids: CASSAGQRTDTQYF. CDR3 nucleotide sequence: TGTGCCAGCAGCGCTGGACAGCGCACAGATACGCAGTATTTT.

Ten or more counts support this clonotype. CDR3 in DNA: TGTGCCAGCAGTCCGCGCGGGACAGGGGACGAGACCCAGTACTTC. Protein sequence: CASSPRGTGDETQYF. V gene TRBV6-2 or TRBV6-3 combines with J gene TRBJ2-5; 10 bases fit TRBD1. This CDR3 spans 15 amino acids. From germline, CDR1 is MNHEY and CDR2 SVGEGT. V trimming: 5 bases; J trimming: 5 bases; junction bases outside the gene matches: 8.

The sample holds many counts of this clonotype. The V gene is TRBV29-1, the J gene TRBJ1-2; 7 bases map to TRBD1. V shed 5 bases and J 3 bases; nucleotides not matched to a gene: 6. This CDR3 has 13 amino acids. Per germline, CDR1 SQVTM and CDR2 ANQGSEA. The CDR3 loop reads CSVITGADYGYTF. CDR3 nucleotide sequence: TGCAGCGTTATCACAGGGGCGGACTATGGCTACACCTTC.

This clonotype has a count of ten or more. The chain recombines TRBV7-6 with TRBJ2-3, with TRBD1 identical over 8 bases. Germline lookup yields CDR1 SGHVS and CDR2 FNYEAQ. The CDR3 loop spans 16 amino acids. J was trimmed by 2 bases and V by 4 bases; bases with no gene match: 8. CDR3 DNA sequence: TGTGCCAGCAGCTCGAGGACAGGGAAAGACACAGATACGCAGTATTTT. It translates to CASSSRTGKDTDTQYF.

This clonotype showed up many times. This chain connects TRBV29-1 to TRBJ2-7, with 7 bases fitting TRBD1. CDR3 length: 14 amino acids. V lost 4 bases, J lost 2 bases, and 8 bases stayed unmatched. Germline CDR1 is SQVTM and CDR2 is ANQGSEA. This CDR3 is CSVGPTQGAYEQYF. As DNA, the CDR3 is TGCAGCGTTGGCCCAACTCAGGGGGCCTACGAGCAGTACTTC.

This clonotype was recorded at least ten times. This chain connects TRBV20-1 to TRBJ2-1, with 13 nucleotides matching TRBD2. Per the germline V gene, CDR1 is DFQATT and CDR2 is SNEGSKA (reference sequence). This CDR3 contains 17 residues. The ends lost 5 bases at V and 2 bases at J; junction bases unmatched: 9. The DNA of the CDR3 is TGCAGTGCTCGGACTAGCGGGAGAGCTAATACCTACAATGAGCAGTTCTTC. The encoded protein is CSARTSGRANTYNEQFF.

This clonotype was recorded many times. The J gene is TRBJ1-2, the V gene TRBV20-1; 10 bases map to TRBD1. The trim removed 5 bases at V and 2 bases at J, leaving 2 bases unmatched. Per germline, CDR1 DFQATT and CDR2 SNEGSKA (reference sequence). CDR3 length: 13 amino acids. CDR3 DNA sequence: TGCAGTGCTGGGGACAGGGGCAACTATGGCTACACCTTC. Its translation: CSAGDRGNYGYTF.

The chain combines TRBV28 with TRBJ2-5; a possible D gene is TRBD2 (6 bases). Germline V gene sequence: CDR1 MDHEN, CDR2 SYDVKM. Trimming shortened V by 5 bases and J by 4 bases, and 17 bases separated the two germline ends. This CDR3 has 15 amino acids. DNA for the CDR3: TGTGCCAGCAGTCACCTGGGGCTGGGAGGAGAGACCCAGTACTTC. Translated: CASSHLGLGGETQYF.

This clonotype occurred many times. This sequence joins TRBV20-1 and TRBJ2-1; 8 positions agree with TRBD1. The CDR3 has 15 amino acids. Germline V gene data show CDR1 as DFQATT and CDR2 as SNEGSKA (reference sequence). The V gene end was trimmed by 3 bases and the J gene end by 7 bases; junction bases not matched to a gene: 11. The CDR3 loop is CSARDLDRARNEQFF. Written as DNA, the CDR3 is TGCAGTGCTAGGGATCTGGACAGGGCAAGGAATGAGCAGTTCTTC.

The rearrangement links TRBV2 to TRBJ1-5; D is undetermined. CDR1 is SNHLY, CDR2 FYNNEI, per germline. The CDR3 totals 13 residues. The V end was cut by 6 bases, the J end by 0 bases, with 6 bases between. The CDR3 region has the DNA TGTGCCAGCAGGGTTGGTAGCAATCAGCCCCAGCATTTT. Translation gives CASRVGSNQPQHF.

This chain joins TRBV28 and TRBJ2-7; no firm D call. Germline CDR1 MDHEN, CDR2 SYDVKM. V was shortened by 7 bases and J by 6 bases, with 28 bases between the two germline ends. This CDR3 spans 17 amino acids. The CDR3 DNA reads as TGTGCCAGCACCCGTAGGCGCCTTTTCGTAGGGATCCGCGAGCAGTACTTC. It codes for CASTRRRLFVGIREQYF.

This clonotype was observed at least ten times. The chain uses TRBV25-1 and TRBJ1-5; perhaps TRBD1 as D (5 bases). This CDR3 is 14 amino acids long. The germline V gene has CDR1 MGHDK and CDR2 SYGVNS. V lost 3 bases to trimming and J lost 4 bases, with 10 bases between them. The DNA of the CDR3 is TGTGCCAGCAGTGAGGGGCAGGGAAATCAGCCCCAGCATTTT. As protein: CASSEGQGNQPQHF.

This clonotype was detected ten times or more. This chain links TRBV5-4 with TRBJ2-1; TRBD1 matches at 7 bases. From germline, CDR1 is SGHNT and CDR2 YYREEE (reference sequence). Losses at the gene ends were 3 bases for V and 4 bases for J; bases not matched to a gene: 4. The CDR3 extends over 14 amino acids. Here the CDR3 DNA reads TGTGCCAGCAGCTCCCGGGACAGTTACAATGAGCAGTTCTTC. It specifies CASSSRDSYNEQFF.

The sample holds many counts of this clonotype. For the CDR3, the DNA is TGTGCCAGCAGTGCGTTGGGACTCGCGGCCAATGAGCAGTTCTTC. Its translation is CASSALGLAANEQFF. The J gene is TRBJ2-1, the V gene TRBV28; TRBD2 is a possible D gene (6 bases). CDR3 length: 15 amino acids. V was pared by 5 bases and J by 6 bases, with 17 bases between. Per germline, CDR1 MDHEN and CDR2 SYDVKM. The full variable domain, completed using reference TRBV28 and TRBJ2-1, is DVKVTQSSRYLVKRTGEKVFLECVQDMDHENMFWYRQDPGLGLRLIYFSYDVKMKEKGDIPEGYSVSREKKERFSLILESASTNQTSMYLCASSALGLAANEQFFGPGTRLTVL.

This clonotype was detected many times. The chain couples TRBV20-1 to TRBJ2-5; D remains ambiguous. The germline V gene encodes CDR1 DFQATT and CDR2 SNEGSKA (reference sequence). The V gene lost 4 bases and the J gene lost 5 bases, with 11 bases spanning the gap. This CDR3 spans 12 amino acids. In DNA form, the CDR3 reads TGCAGTGCTATCGGCAGCGTTGAGACCCAGTACTTC. It translates to CSAIGSVETQYF.

This clonotype was seen ten or more times. The chain has TRBV5-6 and TRBJ1-2; D remains ambiguous. V lost 2 bases and J lost 7, with 12 bases in between. CDR3 length: 13 residues. Germline loops: CDR1 SGHDT, CDR2 YYEEEE. For the CDR3, the DNA is TGTGCCAGCAGCTTCTCGGGCGCGCGTGGCTACACCTTC. It yields the protein CASSFSGARGYTF.